This TCR beta chain was identified in a study of spatial heterogeneity in lung cancer. Overall study results and limits: Counts that tracked tumor mutation counts were those of expanded intratumoral alpha and beta TCRs.

Time point of the sample: sample taken at primary tumor resection. TCRdb re-called the 5' RACE reads with MiXCR, one entry per CDR3 protein. The sample lists about 100,000 distinct CDR3 sequences; nearly 4.5% were seen once. The ends lost 0 bases at V and 4 bases at J; junction bases unmatched: 4. This CDR3 spans 15 amino acids. The V gene's germline CDR1 is SGHRS and CDR2 YFSETQ. This clonotype was counted at least ten times. What it binds is unknown. This specimen was lung tumor tissue, taken at surgery. This clonotype was sampled from a male donor with early-stage non-small cell lung cancer. The chain has TRBV5-1 and TRBJ2-3; 8 bases map to TRBD1. The CDR3 nucleotides are TGCGCCAGCAGCTTGGGACAGGGGTACGCAGATACGCAGTATTTT. Translating it yields CASSLGQGYADTQYF.